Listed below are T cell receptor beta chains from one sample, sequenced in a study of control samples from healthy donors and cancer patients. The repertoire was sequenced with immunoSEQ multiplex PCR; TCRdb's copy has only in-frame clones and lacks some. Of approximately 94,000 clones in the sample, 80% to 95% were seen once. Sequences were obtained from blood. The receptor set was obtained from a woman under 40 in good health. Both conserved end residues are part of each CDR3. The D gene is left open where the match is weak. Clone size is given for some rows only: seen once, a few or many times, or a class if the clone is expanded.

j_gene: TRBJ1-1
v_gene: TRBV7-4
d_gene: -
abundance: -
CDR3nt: TGTGCCAGCAAGTCCGGAGGGTTCACGAACACTGAAGCTTTCTTT
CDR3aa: CASKSGGFTNTEAFF

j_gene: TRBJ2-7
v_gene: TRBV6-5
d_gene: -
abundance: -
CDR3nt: TGTGCCAGCACCTCCTCCGTTTGGGGGCACGAGCAGTACTTC
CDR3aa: CASTSSVWGHEQYF

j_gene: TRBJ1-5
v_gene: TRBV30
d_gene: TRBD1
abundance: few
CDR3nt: TGTGCCTGGAGTGTACAGGGGTATAGCAATCAGCCCCAGCATTTT
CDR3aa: CAWSVQGYSNQPQHF

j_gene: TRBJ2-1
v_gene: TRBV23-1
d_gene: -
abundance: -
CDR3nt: TGCGCCAGCAGTCTCCCGGGAGAGAGGCAATTCTTTCCCTACAATGAGCAGTTCTTC
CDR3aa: CASSLPGERQFFPYNEQFF

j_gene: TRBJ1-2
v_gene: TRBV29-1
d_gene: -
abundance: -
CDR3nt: TGCAGCGTTGGGGAGAACTATGGCTACACCTTC
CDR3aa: CSVGENYGYTF

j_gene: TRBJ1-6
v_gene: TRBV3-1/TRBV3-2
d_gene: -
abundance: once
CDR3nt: TGTGCCAGCTGGGGACCGGAGTCACCCCTCCACTTT
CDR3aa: CASWGPESPLHF

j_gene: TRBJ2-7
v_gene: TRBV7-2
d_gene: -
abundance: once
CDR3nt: TGTGCCAGCAGCTTATTTAACGAGCAGTACTTC
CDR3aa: CASSLFNEQYF

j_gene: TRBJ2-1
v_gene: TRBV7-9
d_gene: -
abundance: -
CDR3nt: TGTGCCCCCCATGAGGGAGCGATCTCCTACAATGAGCAGTTCTTC
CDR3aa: CAPHEGAISYNEQFF

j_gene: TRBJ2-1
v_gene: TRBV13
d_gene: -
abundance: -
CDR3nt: TGTGCCAGCAGCCCAAAGCAAAAGAGCAATGAGCAGTTCTTC
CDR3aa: CASSPKQKSNEQFF

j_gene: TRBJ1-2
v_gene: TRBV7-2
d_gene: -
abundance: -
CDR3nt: TGTGCCAGCAGCTTTGGAGGACCATCCTGGGGCTACACCTTC
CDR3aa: CASSFGGPSWGYTF

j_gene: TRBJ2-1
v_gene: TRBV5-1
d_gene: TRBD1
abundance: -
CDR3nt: TGCGCCAGCAGCGTAGAAACAGGGGGCGCCGAGACTAGCATTGAGCAGTTCTTC
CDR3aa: CASSVETGGAETSIEQFF

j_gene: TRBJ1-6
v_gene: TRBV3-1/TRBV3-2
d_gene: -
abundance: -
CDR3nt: TGTGCCAGCAGCCAAGTCCCGAATTCACCCCTCCACTTT
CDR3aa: CASSQVPNSPLHF

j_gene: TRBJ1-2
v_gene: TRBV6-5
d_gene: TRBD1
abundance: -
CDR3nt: TGTGCCACCTCCCAGGGGGTCAACTATGGCTACACCTTC
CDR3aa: CATSQGVNYGYTF

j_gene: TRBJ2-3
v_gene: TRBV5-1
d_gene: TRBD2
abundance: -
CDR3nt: TGCGCCAGCAGCTTGACCGCTAGCGGGAGGACCGGAGATACGCAGTATTTT
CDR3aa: CASSLTASGRTGDTQYF

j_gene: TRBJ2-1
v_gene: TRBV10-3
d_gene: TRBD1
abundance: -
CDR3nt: TGTGCCATCAGTCCCGACAGGGGCAATGAGCAGTTCTTC
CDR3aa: CAISPDRGNEQFF

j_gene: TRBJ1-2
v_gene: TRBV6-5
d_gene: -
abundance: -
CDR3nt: TGTGCCAGCAGGGACCGGGACGGGATTAACTATGGCTACACCTTC
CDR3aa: CASRDRDGINYGYTF

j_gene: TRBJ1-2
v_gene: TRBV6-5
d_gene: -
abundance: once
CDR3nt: TGTGCCAGCAGTTACTCAGGCAGGGCCGATTACACCTTC
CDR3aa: CASSYSGRADYTF

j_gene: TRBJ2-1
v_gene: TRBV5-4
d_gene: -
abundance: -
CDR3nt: TGTGCCAGCAGCTCGCGAGTCCGGTGGGAGAATGAGCAGTTCTTC
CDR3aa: CASSSRVRWENEQFF

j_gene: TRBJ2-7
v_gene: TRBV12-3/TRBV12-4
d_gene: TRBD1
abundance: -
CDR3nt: TGTGCCAGCAGTTTACAGGGGGACGAGCAGTACTTC
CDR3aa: CASSLQGDEQYF

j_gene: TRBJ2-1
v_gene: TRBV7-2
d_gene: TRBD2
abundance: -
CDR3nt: TGTGCCAGCAGCTTAAACGCAGCGGGAGTTTTAAATGAGCAGTTCTTC
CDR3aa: CASSLNAAGVLNEQFF

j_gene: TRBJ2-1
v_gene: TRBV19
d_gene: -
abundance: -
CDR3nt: TGTGCCAGTAGTCCCGGCGGAGGGGTGGGATCCTACAATGAGCAGTTCTTC
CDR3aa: CASSPGGGVGSYNEQFF

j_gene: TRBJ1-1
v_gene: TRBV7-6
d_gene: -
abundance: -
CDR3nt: TGTGCCAGCAGCTTATATTCCTCTAGCACTGAAGCTTTCTTT
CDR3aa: CASSLYSSSTEAFF

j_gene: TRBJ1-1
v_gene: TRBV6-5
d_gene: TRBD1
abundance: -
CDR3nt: TGTGCCAGCAGTTACTCTACAGGGGCCACTGAAGCTTTCTTT
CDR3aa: CASSYSTGATEAFF

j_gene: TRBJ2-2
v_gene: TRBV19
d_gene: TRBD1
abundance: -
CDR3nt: TGTGCCAGTAGTGGAGACAGGGGGCGAGGAGACACCGGGGAGCTGTTTTTT
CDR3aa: CASSGDRGRGDTGELFF

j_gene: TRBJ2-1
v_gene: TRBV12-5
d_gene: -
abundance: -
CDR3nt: TGTGCTAGTGGTCGACCTCCTGAGCAGTTCTTC
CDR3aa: CASGRPPEQFF

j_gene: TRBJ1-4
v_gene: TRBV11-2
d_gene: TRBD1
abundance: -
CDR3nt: TGTGCCAGCAGCTTCGACAGGGGACGAGAAAAACTGTTTTTT
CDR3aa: CASSFDRGREKLFF